Listed below are T cell receptor beta chains from one sample, sequenced in a study of Ad26.COV2.S vaccination and SARS-CoV-2 variants. The data were produced by immunoSEQ multiplex PCR, yet TCRdb's version contains in-frame clones alone and is incomplete. The table shows hundreds of thousands of clones, with 75% to 95% occurring only once. The material sequenced was peripheral blood, taken in a trial of Ad26.COV2.S vaccine versus placebo. The receptors shown here come from a person aged 18-60 years who received the Ad26.COV2.S COVID-19 vaccine or a placebo. The CDR3 runs from the conserved cysteine through the conserved F or W. The order of the fields is J gene, CDR3 length, D gene, V gene, clone size, CDR3 protein, CDR3 DNA. D genes are given only for firm matches. Where a row states a size, it is once, few, many or the class of an expanded clone; other rows omit it.

>TRBJ2-6|17|.|TRBV11-2|.
CASSRRQVLSGANVLTF
TGTGCCAGCAGCCGCCGACAGGTTCTCTCTGGGGCCAACGTCCTGACTTTC
>TRBJ2-7|10|.|TRBV20-1|.
CSAKQGEQYF
TGCAGTGCGAAGCAGGGCGAGCAGTACTTC
>TRBJ1-6|13|TRBD1|TRBV2|.
CASNQGAYSPLHF
TGTGCCAGCAATCAGGGGGCTTATTCACCCCTCCACTTT
>TRBJ1-2|14|.|TRBV7-9|.
CASSLQGSDYGYTF
TGTGCCAGCAGCCTTCAGGGAAGTGACTATGGCTACACCTTC
>TRBJ2-1|16|TRBD2|TRBV10-3|.
CAISESWAGVINEQFF
TGTGCCATCAGTGAGTCATGGGCGGGAGTCATAAATGAGCAGTTCTTC
>TRBJ2-1|12|.|TRBV6-2/TRBV6-3|.
CASSRVINEQFF
TGTGCCAGCAGCCGAGTCATCAATGAGCAGTTCTTC
>TRBJ2-1|13|.|TRBV30|.
CARTDSNPGEQFF
TGTGCCCGGACCGACTCCAATCCCGGCGAGCAGTTCTTC
>TRBJ1-1|10|.|TRBV2|.
CASWGPEAFF
TGTGCCAGCTGGGGACCTGAAGCTTTCTTT
>TRBJ2-5|16|TRBD1|TRBV18|.
CASSRNTGGADETQYF
TGTGCCAGCTCACGAAATACAGGGGGCGCGGACGAGACCCAGTACTTC
>TRBJ2-1|16|TRBD2|TRBV5-1|.
CASSLTSGSSYNEQFF
TGCGCCAGCAGCTTGACTAGCGGAAGCTCCTACAATGAGCAGTTCTTC
>TRBJ1-4|16|TRBD1|TRBV4-2|.
CASSQDAGQTIEKLFF
TGTGCCAGCAGCCAAGACGCGGGACAGACAATTGAAAAACTGTTTTTT
>TRBJ2-5|12|.|TRBV19|.
CASSIRGETQYF
TGTGCCAGTAGTATAAGAGGGGAGACCCAGTACTTC
>TRBJ1-5|14|.|TRBV10-3|once
CAISERQADQPQHF
TGTGCCATCAGTGAAAGACAGGCGGATCAGCCCCAGCATTTT
>TRBJ1-5|18|.|TRBV27|few
CASSSSPLGHYSNQPQHF
TGTGCCAGCAGTTCCTCTCCGTTGGGACATTATAGCAATCAGCCCCAGCATTTT
>TRBJ1-2|13|.|TRBV5-6|.
CASTLSGGYGYTF
TGTGCCAGCACCCTGAGTGGGGGCTATGGCTACACCTTC
>TRBJ2-2|14|.|TRBV6-5|.
CASGGREIAGELFF
TGTGCCAGCGGGGGGCGGGAAATTGCCGGGGAGCTGTTTTTT
>TRBJ2-2|16|TRBD1|TRBV3-1/TRBV3-2|.
CASSPINRGRTGELFF
TGTGCCAGCAGCCCAATAAACAGGGGAAGGACCGGGGAGCTGTTTTTT
>TRBJ2-5|16|TRBD2|TRBV28|many
CASSWTGLAGGKTQYF
TGTGCCAGCAGTTGGACCGGACTAGCGGGAGGGAAGACCCAGTACTTC
>TRBJ2-3|18|TRBD2|TRBV5-4|.
CASSFPRRAGGYTDTQYF
TGTGCCAGCAGCTTCCCCCGGCGGGCGGGAGGATACACAGATACGCAGTATTTT
>TRBJ2-7|17|.|TRBV3-1/TRBV3-2|once
CASSQTPRVIPSYEQYF
TGTGCCAGCAGCCAAACGCCTCGAGTGATTCCCTCCTACGAGCAGTACTTC
>TRBJ2-7|14|TRBD2|TRBV6-2/TRBV6-3|.
CASSYREVSYEQYF
TGTGCCAGCAGTTACCGGGAGGTCTCCTACGAGCAGTACTTC
>TRBJ2-4|15|TRBD1|TRBV6-2/TRBV6-3|.
CASSHDRDPKNIQYF
TGTGCCAGCAGCCACGACAGGGATCCCAAAAACATTCAGTACTTC
>TRBJ1-6|16|.|TRBV2|.
CASSEARGRINSPLHF
TGTGCCAGCAGTGAAGCCAGGGGACGGATAAATTCACCCCTCCACTTT
>TRBJ2-7|16|.|TRBV4-3|.
CASSQDFADLLYEQYF
TGCGCCAGCAGCCAAGATTTCGCGGACCTACTCTACGAGCAGTACTTC
>TRBJ1-1|11|.|TRBV7-9|.
CASGENTEAFF
TGTGCCAGCGGGGAGAACACTGAAGCTTTCTTT
>TRBJ2-5|13|.|TRBV7-9|.
CASSFRVTETQYF
TGTGCCAGCAGCTTCCGGGTGACAGAGACCCAGTACTTC
>TRBJ2-6|18|.|TRBV7-9|once
CASSQRPRTGSGANVLTF
TGTGCCAGCAGTCAACGGCCGAGAACCGGCTCTGGGGCCAACGTCCTGACTTTC
>TRBJ1-1|14|TRBD1|TRBV15|.
CATSPGGTYTEAFF
TGTGCCACCAGCCCAGGGGGCACTTACACTGAAGCTTTCTTT
>TRBJ2-7|16|TRBD2|TRBV7-8|.
CASSEVPGLAGYEQYF
TGTGCCAGCAGCGAGGTCCCGGGACTAGCGGGATACGAGCAGTACTTC
>TRBJ2-1|15|TRBD2|TRBV18|.
CASSPTSGRAGEQFF
TGTGCCAGCTCACCTACTAGCGGGAGGGCCGGTGAGCAGTTCTTC
>TRBJ1-2|13|.|TRBV5-5|.
CASSPTLNYGYTF
TGTGCCAGCAGCCCGACCCTTAACTATGGCTACACCTTC
>TRBJ2-7|15|.|TRBV5-1|.
CASSWDSRGDYEQYF
TGCGCCAGCAGCTGGGACTCCCGCGGGGACTACGAGCAGTACTTC
>TRBJ2-7|17|.|TRBV4-2|few
CASSQLGGHQSSYEQYF
TGTGCCAGCAGCCAATTAGGAGGTCACCAAAGCTCCTACGAGCAGTACTTC
>TRBJ1-5|13|.|TRBV24-1|.
CATSDLPGQPQHF
TGTGCCACCAGTGACTTACCCGGACAGCCCCAGCATTTT
>TRBJ1-3|17|TRBD1|TRBV18|.
CASSSAETGASGNTIYF
TGTGCCAGCTCATCGGCGGAGACAGGGGCCTCTGGAAACACCATATATTTT
>TRBJ1-2|15|.|TRBV18|.
CASSPRFAGDYGYTF
TGTGCCAGCTCACCACGGTTCGCAGGAGACTATGGCTACACCTTC
>TRBJ1-1|13|.|TRBV7-9|.
CASSLGAVTEAFF
TGTGCCAGCAGCTTAGGGGCAGTCACTGAAGCTTTCTTT
>TRBJ2-1|12|.|TRBV5-1|once
CASSLVPTEQFF
TGCGCCAGCAGCTTGGTACCAACGGAGCAGTTCTTC
>TRBJ1-1|13|.|TRBV27|.
CASSYPGHTEAFF
TGTGCCAGCAGTTATCCGGGACACACTGAAGCTTTCTTT
>TRBJ2-3|15|.|TRBV7-9|.
CASSLGGLYTDTQYF
TGTGCCAGCAGCTTAGGAGGACTGTACACAGATACGCAGTATTTT
>TRBJ1-5|15|.|TRBV5-1|.
CASSLGQNSNQPQHF
TGCGCCAGCAGCTTGGGACAGAATAGCAATCAGCCCCAGCATTTT
>TRBJ2-3|17|.|TRBV9|.
CASSPRDRGRSTDTQYF
TGTGCCAGCAGCCCTAGGGATAGGGGAAGAAGCACAGATACGCAGTATTTT
>TRBJ2-7|12|.|TRBV7-9|.
CASEGVNYEQYF
TGTGCCAGCGAAGGGGTGAACTACGAGCAGTACTTC
>TRBJ2-1|12|TRBD1|TRBV12-3/TRBV12-4|.
CASNLGQAEQFF
TGTGCCAGCAATTTAGGACAGGCTGAGCAGTTCTTC
>TRBJ1-1|16|.|TRBV7-8|.
CASSLVVGSPNTEAFF
TGTGCCAGCAGCTTAGTAGTAGGTTCCCCGAACACTGAAGCTTTCTTT
>TRBJ2-2|14|.|TRBV7-2|once
CASSLDVGTGELFF
TGTGCCAGCAGCTTAGACGTGGGCACCGGGGAGCTGTTTTTT
>TRBJ1-6|17|TRBD1|TRBV3-1/TRBV3-2|.
CASSHHSGTGHNSPLHF
TGTGCCAGCAGCCACCATTCCGGGACAGGACATAATTCACCCCTCCACTTT
>TRBJ2-1|16|TRBD2|TRBV5-1|.
CASSWSAGGPSNEQFF
TGCGCCAGCAGCTGGTCAGCGGGAGGGCCCTCTAATGAGCAGTTCTTC
>TRBJ1-1|18|TRBD1|TRBV28|.
CASSLTGTGKFLNTEAFF
TGTGCCAGCAGCTTAACCGGGACAGGAAAATTTTTGAACACTGAAGCTTTCTTT
>TRBJ2-2|13|.|TRBV11-2|.
CASSRLATGELFF
TGTGCCAGCAGCCGACTCGCCACCGGGGAGCTGTTTTTT
>TRBJ2-7|11|.|TRBV20-1|.
CSASTSYEQYF
TGCAGTGCTAGTACATCATACGAGCAGTACTTC
>TRBJ1-1|14|.|TRBV7-9|few
CASSLPYENTEAFF
TGTGCCAGCAGCTTGCCCTATGAGAACACTGAAGCTTTCTTT
>TRBJ2-3|12|.|TRBV5-1|.
CASGQNTDTQYF
TGCGCCAGTGGCCAGAACACAGATACGCAGTATTTT
>TRBJ2-2|15|.|TRBV7-9|.
CASSLLASGSGELFF
TGTGCCAGCAGCTTACTGGCTAGTGGGAGCGGGGAGCTGTTTTTT
>TRBJ2-1|16|TRBD2|TRBV18|.
CASSPLTSGSYNEQFF
TGTGCCAGCTCACCATTGACAAGCGGGAGTTACAATGAGCAGTTCTTC
>TRBJ2-7|13|TRBD2|TRBV12-3/TRBV12-4|.
CASSSSGEYEQYF
TGTGCCAGCAGCTCTAGCGGAGAATACGAGCAGTACTTC
>TRBJ2-5|16|.|TRBV24-1|.
CATSHTKNGIQETQYF
TGTGCCACCAGTCACACGAAAAACGGGATCCAAGAGACCCAGTACTTC
>TRBJ1-1|15|.|TRBV4-1|few
CASSQSSTGNTEAFF
TGCGCCAGCAGCCAGAGCAGCACAGGGAACACTGAAGCTTTCTTT
>TRBJ1-5|15|.|TRBV30|.
CAWSVEPGGNQPQHF
TGTGCCTGGAGTGTAGAACCGGGGGGCAATCAGCCCCAGCATTTT